This T cell receptor beta chain was captured by sequencing in a study of vaccination effects on CD4 cells after COVID-19. Prior to sequencing, the ViraFEST assay stimulated PBMC with viral peptide pools, which expanded the antigen-specific CD4+ T cells. Following culture for ten to eleven days, CD4+ T cells were isolated. SARS-CoV-2 infected the person between March and December 2020, as confirmed by PCR. In culture with 10 IU/ml IL-2 and 8 to 10 ug/ml peptides, PBMC were grown at a few million per well. This clone was recorded once. Its antigen is undetermined. The CDR3 is made up of 13 amino acids. CDR1 and CDR2 from the germline V gene are MNHEY and SVGAGI. The V end lost 6 bases, the J end lost 4 bases, and 9 bases lay between the germline ends. Only in-frame clones appear in the TCRdb table, and some are missing; sequencing was by immunoSEQ multiplex PCR. This table has some 38,000 clones, around two thirds appearing once.

This clonotype was obtained from a human donor who had a prior SARS-CoV-2 infection. The genes are TRBV6-5 and TRBJ1-4; D remains unclear. Sequenced here: CD4+ T cells from PBMCs cultured with HCoV-NL63 spike peptides, sampled before COVID-19 vaccination. The CDR3 region is CASSGSINEKLFF. The DNA for the CDR3 is TGTGCCAGCAGCGGATCAATTAATGAAAAACTGTTTTTT.